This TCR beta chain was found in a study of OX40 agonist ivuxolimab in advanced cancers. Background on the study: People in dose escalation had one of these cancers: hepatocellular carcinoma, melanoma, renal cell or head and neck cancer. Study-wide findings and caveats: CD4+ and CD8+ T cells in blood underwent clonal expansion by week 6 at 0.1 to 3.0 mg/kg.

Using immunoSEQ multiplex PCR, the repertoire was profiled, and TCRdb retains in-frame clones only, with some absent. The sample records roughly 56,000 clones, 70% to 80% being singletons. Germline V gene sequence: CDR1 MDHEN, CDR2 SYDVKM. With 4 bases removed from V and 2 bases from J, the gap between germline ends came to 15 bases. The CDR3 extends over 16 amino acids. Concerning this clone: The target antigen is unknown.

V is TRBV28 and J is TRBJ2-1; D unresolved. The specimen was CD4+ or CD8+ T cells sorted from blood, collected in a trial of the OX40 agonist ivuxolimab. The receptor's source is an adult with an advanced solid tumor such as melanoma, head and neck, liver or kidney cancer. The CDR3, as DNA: TGTGCCAGCAGTTCTCTTGTACCCTACACCTACAATGAGCAGTTCTTC. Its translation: CASSSLVPYTYNEQFF.